This TCR beta chain is drawn from a study of response to subunit inactivated influenza vaccine. Study observations and caveats: The authors proposed limited new T cell recruitment per seasonal influenza vaccination.

TCRdb re-called the RT-PCR reads through MiXCR, storing one row per CDR3 protein. This table has 700,000 to 900,000 distinct CDR3 sequences, about 20% appearing once. This clonotype has only a few counts. Antigen unknown. The length of the CDR3 is 16 residues. With V trimmed by 5 bases and J by 8 bases, 13 bases remained unmatched. In germline, CDR1 is SGHVS, CDR2 FNYEAQ. This receptor was obtained from a man aged 50 to 59 who received an inactivated influenza vaccine. The chain is built from TRBV7-6 and TRBJ2-2; 8 bases align to TRBD1. The source was PBMCs from blood, collected 5 days after vaccination. The CDR3 sequence is CASSRLLPGGGGELFF. The CDR3 DNA sequence: TGTGCCAGCAGCCGGCTCCTCCCAGGGGGCGGGGGGGAGCTGTTTTTT. Complete variable domain (other parts from reference TRBV7-6 and TRBJ2-2): GAGVSQSPRYKVTKRGQDVALRCDPISGHVSLYWYRQALGQGPEFLTYFNYEAQQDKSGLPNDRFSAERPEGSISTLTIQRTEQRDSAMYRCASSRLLPGGGGELFFGEGSRLTVL.